The 8 T cell receptor beta chains below were found in one sample sequenced in a study of OX40 agonist ivuxolimab in advanced cancers. Assay: immunoSEQ multiplex PCR; the TCRdb copy retains only in-frame clones and omits some. The repertoire has some 76,000 clones, approximately 80% of them found once; the top ten carry around 6.6%. The sequenced sample was CD4+ or CD8+ T cells sorted from blood, obtained in a trial of the OX40 agonist ivuxolimab. The source is an adult with an advanced solid tumor such as melanoma, head and neck, liver or kidney cancer.

The chain joins TRBV11-2 to TRBJ2-1, with 11 bases aligning to TRBD1. V was pared by 4 bases and J by 4 bases, with 6 bases of the junction left unmatched. Germline V gives CDR1 SGHAT, CDR2 FQNNGV. This CDR3 has 16 residues. As DNA, the CDR3 is TGTGCCAGCAGCTCATACGGACAGGGGGCTTACAATGAGCAGTTCTTC. It yields the protein CASSSYGQGAYNEQFF.

The rearrangement uses TRBV6-5 and TRBJ2-1; 8 nucleotides align to TRBD1. Looked up from germline, CDR1 is MNHEY and CDR2 is SVGAGI. The CDR3 totals 13 residues. The ends lost 5 bases at V and 10 bases at J; junction bases unmatched: 7. In nucleotides, the CDR3 is TGTGCCAGCAGTCCGCAGGGGGCAGGAGAGCAGTTCTTC. This translates into CASSPQGAGEQFF.

The chain carries TRBV19 and TRBJ1-1; no clear D. Trimming removed 3 bases at V and 0 bases at J, with 11 bases between. The germline gives CDR1 LNHDA, CDR2 SQIVND (reference sequence). This CDR3 has 15 amino acids. The CDR3 region is CASSIGGSMNTEAFF. The CDR3 region has the DNA TGTGCCAGTAGTATCGGAGGGAGCATGAACACTGAAGCTTTCTTT.

This chain joins TRBV28 and TRBJ1-5; D is possibly TRBD1 (6 bases). V was shortened by 4 bases and J by 3 bases, with 10 bases between the two germline ends. The CDR3 has 14 residues. CDR1 is MDHEN and CDR2 is SYDVKM in the germline V gene. CDR3 nucleotide sequence: TGTGCCAGCAGTTACACAGGGTTCAATCAGCCCCAGCATTTT. Translated: CASSYTGFNQPQHF.

V is TRBV11-3 and J is TRBJ2-2; the D gene is possibly TRBD1 (6 bases). The CDR3 extends over 13 amino acids. From germline, CDR1 is SGHNT and CDR2 YENEEA. Deletions cut 2 bases from V and 8 bases from J, with 9 bases between. CDR3 in amino acids: CASSLRGGGELFF. The CDR3 coding sequence is TGTGCCAGCAGCTTACGAGGGGGAGGGGAGCTGTTTTTT.

The chain joins TRBV7-6 to TRBJ2-1, with TRBD2 matching over 9 bases. Germline V CDR1 and CDR2: SGHVS, FNYEAQ. CDR3 length equals 15 residues. J lost 2 bases, V lost 4 bases, and 3 bases had no gene match. CDR3 coding DNA: TGTGCCAGCAGCTCGGGGACTAGCACCTACAATGAGCAGTTCTTC. Its protein is CASSSGTSTYNEQFF.

This rearrangement joins TRBV28 to TRBJ2-7; weak D call: TRBD2 (5 bases). CDR1 and CDR2 from the germline V gene are MDHEN and SYDVKM. Trimming cost V 7 bases and J 2 bases, with 15 bases left between them. There are 14 residues in the CDR3. The DNA of the CDR3 is TGTGCCAGCACTCCCGGGGATAGAACCTACGAGCAGTACTTC. This sequence encodes CASTPGDRTYEQYF.

This sequence joins TRBV5-6 and TRBJ2-7; the match to TRBD1 covers 11 bases. In germline, CDR1 is SGHDT, CDR2 YYEEEE. Germline trimming cut 4 bases from V and 3 bases from J; bases unmatched to any gene: 9. There are 16 residues in the CDR3. The CDR3 nucleotides are TGTGCCAGCAGCGTCGGGACAGGGGGTAACTACTACGAGCAGTACTTC. Translated, it gives CASSVGTGGNYYEQYF.